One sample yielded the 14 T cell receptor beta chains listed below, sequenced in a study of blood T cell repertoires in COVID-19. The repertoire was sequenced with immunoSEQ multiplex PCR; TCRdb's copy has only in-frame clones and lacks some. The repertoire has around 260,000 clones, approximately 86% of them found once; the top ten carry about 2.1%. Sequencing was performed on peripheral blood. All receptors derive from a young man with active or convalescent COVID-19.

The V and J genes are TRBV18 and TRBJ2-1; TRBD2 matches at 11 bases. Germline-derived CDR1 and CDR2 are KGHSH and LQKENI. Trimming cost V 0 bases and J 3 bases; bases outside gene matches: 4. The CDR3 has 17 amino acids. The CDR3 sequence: CASSPPSGGAHYNEQFF. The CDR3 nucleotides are TGTGCCAGCTCACCACCTAGCGGGGGGGCCCACTACAATGAGCAGTTCTTC.

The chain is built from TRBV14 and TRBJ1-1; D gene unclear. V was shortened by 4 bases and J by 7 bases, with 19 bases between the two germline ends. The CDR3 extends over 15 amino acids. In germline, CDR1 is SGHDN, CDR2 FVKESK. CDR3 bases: TGTGCCAGCAGCCCCAGGCAAGGTTTGGCCCATGAAGCTTTCTTT. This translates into CASSPRQGLAHEAFF.

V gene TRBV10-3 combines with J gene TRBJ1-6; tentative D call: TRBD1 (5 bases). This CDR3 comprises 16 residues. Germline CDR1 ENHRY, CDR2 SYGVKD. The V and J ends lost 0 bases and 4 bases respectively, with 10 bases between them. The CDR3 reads CAISESAGSYNSPLHF. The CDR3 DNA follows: TGTGCCATCAGTGAGTCGGCAGGGTCTTATAATTCACCCCTCCACTTT.

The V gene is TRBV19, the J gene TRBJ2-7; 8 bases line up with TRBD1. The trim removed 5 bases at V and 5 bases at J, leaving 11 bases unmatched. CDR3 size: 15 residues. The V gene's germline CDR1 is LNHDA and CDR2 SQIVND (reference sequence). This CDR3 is CASSFRTGWSHEQYF. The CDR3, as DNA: TGTGCCAGTAGTTTCCGGACAGGGTGGTCCCACGAGCAGTACTTC.

In DNA form, the CDR3 reads TGCGCCAGCAGCCAAGATCCCTACTTGGATACGCAGTATTTT. Translated: CASSQDPYLDTQYF. The rearrangement joins TRBV4-3 to TRBJ2-3, with unresolved D. This CDR3 contains 14 residues. The V gene's germline CDR1 is LGHNA and CDR2 YSLEER. V gave up 0 bases and J gave up 6 bases, with 10 bases separating them.

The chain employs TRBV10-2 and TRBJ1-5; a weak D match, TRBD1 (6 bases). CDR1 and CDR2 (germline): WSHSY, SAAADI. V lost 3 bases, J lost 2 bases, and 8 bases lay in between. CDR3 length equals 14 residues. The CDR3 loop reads CASSEQGGNQPQHF. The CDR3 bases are TGCGCCAGCAGTGAACAGGGCGGCAATCAGCCCCAGCATTTT.

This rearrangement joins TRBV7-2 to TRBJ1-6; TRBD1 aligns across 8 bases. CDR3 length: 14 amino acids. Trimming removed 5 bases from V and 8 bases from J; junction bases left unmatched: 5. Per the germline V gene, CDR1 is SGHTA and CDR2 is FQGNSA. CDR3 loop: CASSAQGGDSPLHF. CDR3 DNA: TGTGCCAGCAGCGCACAGGGGGGGGATTCACCCCTCCACTTT.

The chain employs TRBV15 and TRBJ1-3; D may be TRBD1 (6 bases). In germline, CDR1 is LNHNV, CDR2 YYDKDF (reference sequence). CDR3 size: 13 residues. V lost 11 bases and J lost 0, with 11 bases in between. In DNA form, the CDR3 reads TGTGCCGCAGGGGACCTCTCTGGAAACACCATATATTTT. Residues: CAAGDLSGNTIYF.

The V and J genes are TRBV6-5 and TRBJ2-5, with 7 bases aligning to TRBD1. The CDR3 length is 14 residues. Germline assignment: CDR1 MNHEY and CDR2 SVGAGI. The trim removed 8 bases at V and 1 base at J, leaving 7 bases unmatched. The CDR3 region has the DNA TGTGCCAGCCAGCCGGGACAGCCCCAAGAGACCCAGTACTTC. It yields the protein CASQPGQPQETQYF.

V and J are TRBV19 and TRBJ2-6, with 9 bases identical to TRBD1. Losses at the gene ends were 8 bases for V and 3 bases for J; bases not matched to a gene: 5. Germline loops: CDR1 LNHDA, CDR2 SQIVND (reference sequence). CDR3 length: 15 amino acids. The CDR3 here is CASQTGGYGANVLTF. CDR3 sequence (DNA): TGTGCCAGTCAGACAGGGGGATATGGGGCCAACGTCCTGACTTTC.

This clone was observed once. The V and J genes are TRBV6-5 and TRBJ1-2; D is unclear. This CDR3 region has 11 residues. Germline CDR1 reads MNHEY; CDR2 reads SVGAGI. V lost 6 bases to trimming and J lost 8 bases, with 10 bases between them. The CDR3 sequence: CASSPGSGYTF. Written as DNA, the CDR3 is TGTGCCAGCAGCCCCGGGAGCGGCTACACCTTC.

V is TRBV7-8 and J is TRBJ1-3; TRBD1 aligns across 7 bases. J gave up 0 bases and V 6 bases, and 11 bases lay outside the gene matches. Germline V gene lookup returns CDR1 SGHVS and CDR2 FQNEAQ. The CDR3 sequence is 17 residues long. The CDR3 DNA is TGTGCCAGCAGAACCGAAGGGGGCGGGTTCTCTGGAAACACCATATATTTT. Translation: CASRTEGGGFSGNTIYF.

The CDR3 DNA is TGTGCCAGCAGCCAACGGAGATCACATCAGCCCCAGCATTTT. Amino acids: CASSQRRSHQPQHF. V is TRBV11-2 and J is TRBJ1-5; D unresolved. With 5 bases removed from V and 5 bases from J, the gap between germline ends came to 13 bases. Germline CDR1 reads SGHAT; CDR2 reads FQNNGV. CDR3 size: 14 residues. Combining the CDR3 with reference TRBV11-2 and TRBJ1-5 gives the whole variable domain EAGVAQSPRYKIIEKRQSVAFWCNPISGHATLYWYQQILGQGPKLLIQFQNNGVVDDSQLPKDRFSAERLKGVDSTLKIQPAKLEDSAVYLCASSQRRSHQPQHFGDGTRLSIL.

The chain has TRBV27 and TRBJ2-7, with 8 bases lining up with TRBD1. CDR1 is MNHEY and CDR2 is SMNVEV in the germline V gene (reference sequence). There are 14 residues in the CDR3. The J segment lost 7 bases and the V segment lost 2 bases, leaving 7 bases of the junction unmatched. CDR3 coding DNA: TGTGCCAGCAGTTTAGTCCAGGGGGCGGGGGAGCAGTACTTC. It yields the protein CASSLVQGAGEQYF.